The clone carrying this T cell receptor (beta chain) was seen repeatedly, ten times or more. The source material, RNA transcripts, was used to amplify TCR beta CDR3 regions. First-round RT-PCR of the TCR CDR3 relied on the HTBI primer set. TCRdb analysed the multiplex PCR reads with MiXCR anew, one entry per CDR3 protein. Here the sample spans some 440,000 distinct CDR3 sequences, about a sixth being singletons. These data are taken from a study of T cells in Graves' hyperthyroidism and ophthalmopathy. For the study at large: At the time of initial diagnosis and before any treatment, peripheral blood was collected.

The CDR3 has 16 amino acids. V lost 1 base and J lost 5, with 17 bases in between. Clinicians diagnosed patients from clinical symptoms, serum thyroxine and TRAb, thyroid ultrasound and orbital computed tomography. The sequence was collected from a woman between 18 and 29 years old with Graves' hyperthyroidism. This chain links TRBV12-3 or TRBV12-4 with TRBJ2-5, with D perhaps TRBD1 (6 bases). The specimen was blood. The CDR3 protein is CASSLGTATPQETQYF. CDR3 in DNA: TGTGCCAGCAGTTTAGGGACAGCCACACCTCAGGAGACCCAGTACTTC.